This passage covers 10 T cell receptor beta chains from one sample sequenced in a study of T-cell memory formation after mild COVID-19. MiXCR, applied by TCRdb to the 5' RACE reads, yields one record per CDR3 protein. The data show over 450,000 distinct CDR3 sequences, roughly 21% seen once. The sample was PBMCs or a T cell subset sorted from them (not recorded which). The source of these receptors is an adult woman who had mild COVID-19 (a few samples of this study predate the infection). Cell type and time point are not known.

The genes are TRBV10-3 and TRBJ2-3, with D possibly being TRBD2 (5 bases). CDR1 is ENHRY, CDR2 SYGVKD, per germline. This CDR3 has 13 amino acids. Trimming removed 9 bases at V and 5 bases at J, with 15 bases between. CDR3 region: CAIHDGVEDTQYF. The CDR3 nucleotides are TGTGCCATACACGACGGGGTGGAAGATACGCAGTATTTT.

The chain employs TRBV11-2 and TRBJ2-5; D perhaps matches TRBD1 (6 bases). There are 15 residues in the CDR3. Germline V gene sequence: CDR1 SGHAT, CDR2 FQNNGV. The V gene lost 0 bases and the J gene lost 7 bases, with 15 bases spanning the gap. The CDR3 spells CASSLEGGGEGTQYF. The CDR3 DNA reads TGTGCCAGCAGCTTAGAAGGGGGTGGGGAAGGGACCCAGTACTTC.

The rearrangement links TRBV28 to TRBJ1-1, with no clear D. Trimming shortened V by 2 bases and J by 1 base, and 20 bases separated the two germline ends. Germline-derived CDR1 and CDR2 are MDHEN and SYDVKM. The CDR3 spans 18 residues. The chain's CDR3 is CASSLAPSLRGRNTEAFF. DNA for the CDR3: TGTGCCAGCAGTTTAGCCCCCTCACTTCGAGGTAGGAACACTGAAGCTTTCTTT.

The chain joins TRBV7-9 to TRBJ2-1, with 7 nucleotides matching TRBD2. Germline V gives CDR1 SEHNR, CDR2 FQNEAQ (reference sequence). This CDR3 comprises 16 residues. With V trimmed by 3 bases and J by 0 bases, 5 bases remained unmatched. The CDR3 nucleotides read TGTGCCAGCAGCTTGAATCGACTAGCCTCCTACAATGAGCAGTTCTTC. Protein: CASSLNRLASYNEQFF. Looking up the rest from reference TRBV7-9 and TRBJ2-1 gives the full variable domain: DTGVSQNPRHKITKRGQNVTFRCDPISEHNRLYWYRQTLGQGPEFLTYFQNEAQLEKSRLLSDRFSAERPKGSFSTLEIQRTEQGDSAMYLCASSLNRLASYNEQFFGPGTRLTVL.

The chain employs TRBV18 and TRBJ1-4; a possible D gene is TRBD1 (6 bases). Per the germline V gene, CDR1 is KGHSH and CDR2 is LQKENI. V was clipped by 1 base and J by 3 bases, with 12 bases between them. This CDR3 region has 16 residues. Here the CDR3 reads CASSPLTGGSNEKLFF. The CDR3 DNA reads as TGTGCCAGCTCACCACTGACAGGTGGATCTAATGAAAAACTGTTTTTT.

The rearrangement uses TRBV6-6 and TRBJ1-2; D is perhaps TRBD1 (5 bases). In germline, CDR1 is MNHNY, CDR2 SVGAGI (reference sequence). V was pared by 6 bases and J by 8 bases, with 16 bases between. The CDR3 is made up of 13 amino acids. DNA of the CDR3: TGTGCCAGCAGGTTCTCCGGGGCGCAAGGCTACACCTTC. Translated, it gives CASRFSGAQGYTF.

This clonotype was seen a handful of times. The rearrangement uses TRBV12-3 or TRBV12-4 and TRBJ2-3; 8 nucleotides align to TRBD1. The CDR3 contains 17 residues. The V segment lost 6 bases and the J segment 2 bases; nucleotides outside the gene matches: 13. For the CDR3, the DNA is TGTGCCAGCAGCTCCCCCGAGCAGGGGGCATTCACAGATACGCAGTATTTT. As protein: CASSSPEQGAFTDTQYF.

The chain uses TRBV7-2 and TRBJ1-6, with 7 bases that match TRBD1. The V segment lost 4 bases and the J segment 9 bases; nucleotides outside the gene matches: 9. The CDR3 length is 15 residues. The germline gives CDR1 SGHTA, CDR2 FQGNSA. The chain's CDR3 is CASSSRQGWGSPLHF. CDR3 bases: TGTGCCAGCAGCTCGAGACAGGGTTGGGGTTCACCCCTCCACTTT.

The gene calls are TRBV5-1 and TRBJ1-1, with TRBD1 matching over 9 bases. From germline, CDR1 is SGHRS and CDR2 YFSETQ. Trimming cost V 1 base and J 5 bases; bases outside gene matches: 6. The CDR3 loop spans 15 amino acids. The CDR3 nucleotides are TGCGCCAGCAGCTTGCAGAGGACAGGGGTGACTGAAGCTTTCTTT. Its translation is CASSLQRTGVTEAFF.

In its sample, this clonotype was seen many times. The chain carries TRBV11-2 and TRBJ2-1; 10 nucleotides line up with TRBD2. This CDR3 has 14 residues. The germline V gene has CDR1 SGHAT and CDR2 FQNNGV. Trimming took 6 bases from V and 6 from J; bases not matched to a gene: 5. The CDR3 reads CASSLAGVVNEQFF. CDR3 DNA sequence: TGTGCCAGCAGTCTAGCGGGGGTCGTCAATGAGCAGTTCTTC.